This T cell receptor (beta chain) appears in the sequencing data of a study of CD8 T cells in Susac syndrome. Trimming pared 0 bases from V and 5 bases from J, leaving 14 bases between. This CDR3 is built from 15 residues. The germline gives CDR1 SGHNT, CDR2 YYREEE (reference sequence). Findings of the study overall: In Susac syndrome, the CD4+ T cell repertoires did not show clonal expansion.

Reverse transcription of 0.5 to 1 ug RNA was performed with random hexamers. An immunoSEQ multiplex PCR generated amplified TCR beta CDR3 products spanning 54 Vbeta and 13 Jbeta. Each CDR3 protein gets one entry after TCRdb re-called the immunoSEQ multiplex PCR reads with MiXCR. The table records around 170,000 distinct CDR3 sequences, approximately 94% of them present only once. A remark on this clonotype: Its antigen is unknown.

The sample taken for sequencing was CD4+ T cells from PBMCs. V usage is TRBV5-4 and J usage is TRBJ1-1, with D uncertain. The source is a human donor with Susac syndrome. CDR3 protein: CASSLGARADTEAFF. The CDR3 DNA sequence: TGTGCCAGCAGCTTGGGGGCGAGGGCTGATACTGAAGCTTTCTTT.